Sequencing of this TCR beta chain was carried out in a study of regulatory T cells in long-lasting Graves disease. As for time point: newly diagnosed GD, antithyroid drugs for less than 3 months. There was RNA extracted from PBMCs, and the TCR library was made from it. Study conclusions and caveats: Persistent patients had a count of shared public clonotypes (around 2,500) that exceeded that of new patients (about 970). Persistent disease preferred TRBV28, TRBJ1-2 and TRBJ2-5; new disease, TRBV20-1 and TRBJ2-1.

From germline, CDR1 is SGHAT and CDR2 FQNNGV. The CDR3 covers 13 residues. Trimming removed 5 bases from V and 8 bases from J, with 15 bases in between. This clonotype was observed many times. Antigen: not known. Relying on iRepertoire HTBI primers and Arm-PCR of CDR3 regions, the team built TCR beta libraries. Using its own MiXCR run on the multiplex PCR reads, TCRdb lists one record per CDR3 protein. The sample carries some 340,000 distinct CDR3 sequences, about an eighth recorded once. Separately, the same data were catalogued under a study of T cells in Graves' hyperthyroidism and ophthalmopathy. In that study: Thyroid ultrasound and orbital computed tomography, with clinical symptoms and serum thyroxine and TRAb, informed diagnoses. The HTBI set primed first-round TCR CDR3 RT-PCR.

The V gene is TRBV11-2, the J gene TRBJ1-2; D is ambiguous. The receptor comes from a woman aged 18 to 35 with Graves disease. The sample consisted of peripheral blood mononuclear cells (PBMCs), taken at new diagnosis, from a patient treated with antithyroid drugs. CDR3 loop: CASSPTIGGGYTF. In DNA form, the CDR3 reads TGTGCCAGCAGCCCAACAATTGGAGGAGGCTACACCTTC.